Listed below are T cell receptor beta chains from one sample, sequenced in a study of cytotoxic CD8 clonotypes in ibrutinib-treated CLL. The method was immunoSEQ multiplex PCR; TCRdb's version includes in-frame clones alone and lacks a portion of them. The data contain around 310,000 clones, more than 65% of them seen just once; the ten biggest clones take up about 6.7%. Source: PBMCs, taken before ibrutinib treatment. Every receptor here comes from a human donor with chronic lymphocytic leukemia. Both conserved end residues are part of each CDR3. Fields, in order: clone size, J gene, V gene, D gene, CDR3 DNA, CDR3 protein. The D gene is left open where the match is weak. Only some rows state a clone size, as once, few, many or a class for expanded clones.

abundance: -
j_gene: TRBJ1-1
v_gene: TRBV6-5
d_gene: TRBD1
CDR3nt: TGTGCCAGCAGCGACAGGGGTAGCGGCACTGAAGCTTTCTTT
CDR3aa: CASSDRGSGTEAFF

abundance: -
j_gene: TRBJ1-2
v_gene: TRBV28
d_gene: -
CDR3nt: TGTGCCAGCAGAGAGTTTCAAGGACTGATATATGGCTACACCTTC
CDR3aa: CASREFQGLIYGYTF

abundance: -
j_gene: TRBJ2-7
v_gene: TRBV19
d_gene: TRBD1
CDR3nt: TGTGCCAGTAGTGTTCGAGCAGGGGGCTCCTACGAGCAGTACTTC
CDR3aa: CASSVRAGGSYEQYF

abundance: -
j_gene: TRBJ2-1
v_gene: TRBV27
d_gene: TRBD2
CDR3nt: TGTGCCAGCAGTCCCAAGACTAGCGGGGTTGGTGCTGAGCAGTTCTTC
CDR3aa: CASSPKTSGVGAEQFF

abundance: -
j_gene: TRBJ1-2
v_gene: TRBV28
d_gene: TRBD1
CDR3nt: TGTGCCAGCAGTTCGTTTGGACAGGGGGCATCAGGCTACACCTTC
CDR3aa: CASSSFGQGASGYTF

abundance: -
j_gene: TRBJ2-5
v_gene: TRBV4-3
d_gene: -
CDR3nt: TGCGCCAGCAGCCAAGTCACAGGGCGGGAGACCCAGTACTTC
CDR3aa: CASSQVTGRETQYF

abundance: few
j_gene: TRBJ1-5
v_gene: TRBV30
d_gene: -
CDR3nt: TGTGCCTGGAGTGTAGAACGGATCAATCAGCCCCAGCATTTT
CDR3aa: CAWSVERINQPQHF

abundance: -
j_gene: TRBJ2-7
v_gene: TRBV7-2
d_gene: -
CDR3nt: TGTGCCAGCAGGAAAGACTGGGGGAGCTCCTACGAGCAGTACTTC
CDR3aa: CASRKDWGSSYEQYF

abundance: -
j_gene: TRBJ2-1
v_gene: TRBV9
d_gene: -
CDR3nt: TGTGCCAGCAGCGTAGAGTTGGGACTGCCCTACAATGAGCAGTTCTTC
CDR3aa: CASSVELGLPYNEQFF

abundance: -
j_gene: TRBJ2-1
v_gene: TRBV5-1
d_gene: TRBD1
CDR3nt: TGCGCCAGCAGATGGACAGGGGTTAATGAGCAGTTCTTC
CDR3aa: CASRWTGVNEQFF

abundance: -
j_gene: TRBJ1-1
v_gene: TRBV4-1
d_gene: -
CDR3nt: TGCGCCAGCAGCCAAGAGAGTGGAGAAGCTTTCTTT
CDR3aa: CASSQESGEAFF

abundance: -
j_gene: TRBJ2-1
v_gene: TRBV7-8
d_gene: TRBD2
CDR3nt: TGTGCCAGCAGCTTAAAGCGGGAGGTTCCCTACAATGAGCAGTTCTTC
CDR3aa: CASSLKREVPYNEQFF

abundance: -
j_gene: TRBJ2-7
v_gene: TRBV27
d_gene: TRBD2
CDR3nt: TGTGCCAGCAGTAAGGGACTAGCGGGAGGGTACGAGCAGTACTTC
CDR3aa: CASSKGLAGGYEQYF

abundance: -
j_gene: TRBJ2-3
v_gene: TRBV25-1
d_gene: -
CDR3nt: TGTGCCAGCAGTGAAAATTCCGGGGCAGATACGCAGTATTTT
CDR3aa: CASSENSGADTQYF

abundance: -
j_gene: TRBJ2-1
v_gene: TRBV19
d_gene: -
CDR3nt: TGTGCCAGCAACCGGGCCCCGACGGGGAATGAGCAGTTCTTC
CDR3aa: CASNRAPTGNEQFF